A selection of T cell receptor beta chains follows, all from one sample in a study of T cell changes during pregnancy in multiple sclerosis. Libraries were prepared by immunoSEQ multiplex PCR; TCRdb keeps only in-frame clonotypes and omits some of them. The sample lists about 80,000 clones, approximately 94% occurring once. The material was peripheral blood, obtained after pregnancy. These receptor sequences come from a female donor in good health, enrolled as a control in a pregnancy study. Both conserved end residues are part of each CDR3. The order of the fields is CDR3 DNA, CDR3 protein, clone size, V gene, J gene, D gene. D genes are given only for firm matches. Clone size appears in some rows only: once, few, many, or a class for an expanded clone.

cdr3_nt: TGTGCCTGGAGAGAGACAGGGCCAGAGACCCAGTACTTC; cdr3_aa: CAWRETGPETQYF; clone_size: -; v_call: TRBV30; j_call: TRBJ2-5; d_call: TRBD1
cdr3_nt: TGTGCCAGCTCACCACCGACAGCGACTGAAAAACTGTTTTTT; cdr3_aa: CASSPPTATEKLFF; clone_size: -; v_call: TRBV18; j_call: TRBJ1-4; d_call: -
cdr3_nt: TGTGCCAGCAGTCCCCGAGGGAGCTCCTACAATGAGCAGTTCTTC; cdr3_aa: CASSPRGSSYNEQFF; clone_size: -; v_call: TRBV11-3; j_call: TRBJ2-1; d_call: -
cdr3_nt: TGTGCCAGTAGTATTGGGGCCTCGGGAGCTTTCTTT; cdr3_aa: CASSIGASGAFF; clone_size: -; v_call: TRBV19; j_call: TRBJ1-1; d_call: -
cdr3_nt: TGTGCCAGAAGATTCGGGACAGCTAACACTGAAGCTTTCTTT; cdr3_aa: CARRFGTANTEAFF; clone_size: -; v_call: TRBV6-1; j_call: TRBJ1-1; d_call: TRBD1
cdr3_nt: TGTGCCAGCAGTTTATGGGGCGGTGAAAAACTGTTTTTT; cdr3_aa: CASSLWGGEKLFF; clone_size: -; v_call: TRBV27; j_call: TRBJ1-4; d_call: -
cdr3_nt: TGTGCCAGCAGTTACTCTCTAGAGACCCAGTACTTC; cdr3_aa: CASSYSLETQYF; clone_size: -; v_call: TRBV6-6; j_call: TRBJ2-5; d_call: -
cdr3_nt: TGTGCCAGCAGTTACTTAGGGGGCGGCTACACCTTC; cdr3_aa: CASSYLGGGYTF; clone_size: -; v_call: TRBV6-5; j_call: TRBJ1-2; d_call: TRBD1
cdr3_nt: TGTGCTAGTGGACCCCGGACAGGGTCAGGGCCCCAGCATTTT; cdr3_aa: CASGPRTGSGPQHF; clone_size: -; v_call: TRBV12-5; j_call: TRBJ1-5; d_call: TRBD1
cdr3_nt: TGTGCCAGCTCACCCGTAAGCGGGACAGGCCTCTACGAGCAGTACTTC; cdr3_aa: CASSPVSGTGLYEQYF; clone_size: -; v_call: TRBV18; j_call: TRBJ2-7; d_call: -
cdr3_nt: TGCGCCAGCAGCCAGACAGGGGGTATCTATGGCTACACCTTC; cdr3_aa: CASSQTGGIYGYTF; clone_size: -; v_call: TRBV4-1; j_call: TRBJ1-2; d_call: TRBD1
cdr3_nt: TGCGCCAGCAGCCAAGATGCCAGGCTCTATGGCTACACCTTC; cdr3_aa: CASSQDARLYGYTF; clone_size: -; v_call: TRBV4-3; j_call: TRBJ1-2; d_call: -
cdr3_nt: TGTGCCAGTAGCACCGGGGTTGCCAATGATCAGTTCTTC; cdr3_aa: CASSTGVANDQFF; clone_size: -; v_call: TRBV19; j_call: TRBJ2-1; d_call: -
cdr3_nt: TGTGCCAGCAGCTTAAGCGGGAGGGGGAGTCTTGGACTTGGAGAGACCCAGTACTTC; cdr3_aa: CASSLSGRGSLGLGETQYF; clone_size: -; v_call: TRBV7-3; j_call: TRBJ2-5; d_call: TRBD2
cdr3_nt: TGTGCCAGCAGCTTACAGGGGTCTGAAGCTTTCTTT; cdr3_aa: CASSLQGSEAFF; clone_size: -; v_call: TRBV7-2; j_call: TRBJ1-1; d_call: -
cdr3_nt: TGTGCCAGTAGTAGTCAGGTCAACACTGAAGCTTTCTTT; cdr3_aa: CASSSQVNTEAFF; clone_size: -; v_call: TRBV19; j_call: TRBJ1-1; d_call: -
cdr3_nt: TGTGCCAGCAGCTTCTTGGACAGGGGGGAGACCCAGTACTTC; cdr3_aa: CASSFLDRGETQYF; clone_size: -; v_call: TRBV11-1; j_call: TRBJ2-5; d_call: TRBD1
cdr3_nt: TGCGCCAGCAGCCAGGACAACTCTGGAAACACCATATATTTT; cdr3_aa: CASSQDNSGNTIYF; clone_size: -; v_call: TRBV4-3; j_call: TRBJ1-3; d_call: -
cdr3_nt: TGCGCCAGCAGCCGAGACACGGGACAGAGCTCTGGGGCCAACGTCCTGACTTTC; cdr3_aa: CASSRDTGQSSGANVLTF; clone_size: -; v_call: TRBV4-3; j_call: TRBJ2-6; d_call: TRBD1
cdr3_nt: TGTGCCAGCAGTTTAGGAGGGAACAATCAGCCCCAGCATTTT; cdr3_aa: CASSLGGNNQPQHF; clone_size: -; v_call: TRBV28; j_call: TRBJ1-5; d_call: -
cdr3_nt: TGTGCCAGCAGCCCTCCGCGGCGGCTAGCGGTCGCGCAGTATTTT; cdr3_aa: CASSPPRRLAVAQYF; clone_size: -; v_call: TRBV4-2; j_call: TRBJ2-3; d_call: TRBD2
cdr3_nt: TGTGCCAGTAGTATTGGGAGCGGGGGGTACGGGGAGCTGTTTTTT; cdr3_aa: CASSIGSGGYGELFF; clone_size: -; v_call: TRBV19; j_call: TRBJ2-2; d_call: TRBD2
cdr3_nt: TGCGCCAGCAGCTTAGAGGTCCTTCAAGGGAACACTGAAGCTTTCTTT; cdr3_aa: CASSLEVLQGNTEAFF; clone_size: -; v_call: TRBV5-1; j_call: TRBJ1-1; d_call: -
cdr3_nt: TGTGCCTGGAAAGGAGGATACAATGAGCAGTTCTTC; cdr3_aa: CAWKGGYNEQFF; clone_size: once; v_call: TRBV30; j_call: TRBJ2-1; d_call: -
cdr3_nt: TGTGCCAGCAGTGGCAGGGCCTCCTACGAGCAGTACTTC; cdr3_aa: CASSGRASYEQYF; clone_size: -; v_call: TRBV28; j_call: TRBJ2-7; d_call: -
cdr3_nt: TGTGCCAGCAGTTACGAGGGAGCTGAAGCTTTCTTT; cdr3_aa: CASSYEGAEAFF; clone_size: -; v_call: TRBV6-5; j_call: TRBJ1-1; d_call: -
cdr3_nt: TGTGCCAGCAGCCGGTCGGACAGGATTAATGAAAAACTGTTTTTT; cdr3_aa: CASSRSDRINEKLFF; clone_size: few; v_call: TRBV16; j_call: TRBJ1-4; d_call: TRBD1